This entry lists 10 T cell receptor beta chains sequenced from one sample in a study of shared clonotypes between healthy human individuals. TCRdb's table, derived via immunoSEQ multiplex PCR, lists solely in-frame clones and lacks some. The sample gives about 560,000 clones, roughly 79% of which show up once; about 11% is in the top ten. The specimen sequenced was PBMCs. These receptors all come from a woman between 40 and 55 years old in good health. Some clones in this sample may be carry-over from other donors' samples.

The chain is built from TRBV28 and TRBJ2-7; 10 nucleotides match TRBD1. The germline CDR1 and CDR2 sequences are MDHEN and SYDVKM. The CDR3 has 14 amino acids. V lost 6 bases, J lost 5 bases, and 7 bases stayed unmatched. CDR3: CASSPQDRGNEQYF. Here the CDR3 DNA reads TGTGCCAGCAGCCCCCAGGACAGGGGGAACGAGCAGTACTTC.

V is TRBV29-1 and J is TRBJ2-1; no clear D gene. The germline V gene has CDR1 SQVTM and CDR2 ANQGSEA. V lost 3 bases, J lost 6 bases, and 15 bases lay in between. The CDR3 covers 14 residues. Here the CDR3 DNA reads TGCAGCGTTGACCCTCCTCCTGTCCTCAATGAGCAGTTCTTC. This translates into CSVDPPPVLNEQFF.

As regards this clone: The same CDR3 can be traced to other DNA sequences in this sample. This sequence joins TRBV20-1 and TRBJ2-7; D call uncertain. CDR3 length equals 11 residues. Germline V gene data show CDR1 as DFQATT and CDR2 as SNEGSKA (reference sequence). The ends were cut back, 2 bases at V and 0 bases at J, with 2 bases in the middle. CDR3 sequence: CSARSSYEQYF. CDR3 nucleotides: TGCAGTGCTAGATCCTCCTACGAGCAGTACTTC.

V gene TRBV5-1 combines with J gene TRBJ1-5, with a tentative D call TRBD1 (5 bases). V was pared by 1 base and J by 1 base, with 9 bases between. CDR1 is SGHRS and CDR2 is YFSETQ in the germline V gene. This CDR3 comprises 15 residues. The CDR3 nucleotides are TGCGCCAGCAGCTTGATGGGGCTGAGCAATCAGCCCCAGCATTTT. It specifies CASSLMGLSNQPQHF.

This clone has only a few counts. This sequence joins TRBV15 and TRBJ1-2; weak D call: TRBD1 (5 bases). The CDR3 loop spans 15 amino acids. The germline V and J ends were trimmed by 0 bases and 7 bases, with 15 bases remaining between them. Per germline, CDR1 LNHNV and CDR2 YYDKDF (reference sequence). CDR3: CATSRDLRGLSGYTF. The CDR3 DNA reads as TGTGCCACCAGCAGAGATTTGCGGGGGTTGAGTGGCTACACCTTC.

This chain connects TRBV29-1 to TRBJ2-5; weak D call: TRBD2 (6 bases). This CDR3 has 15 residues. CDR1 and CDR2 from the germline V gene are SQVTM and ANQGSEA. V lost 2 bases and J lost 1, with 14 bases in between. CDR3 protein: CSVEMASAIQETQYF. The CDR3 coding sequence is TGCAGCGTTGAAATGGCTAGCGCGATCCAAGAGACCCAGTACTTC.

The rearrangement links TRBV5-4 to TRBJ2-3; D may be TRBD1 (6 bases). V dropped 0 bases and J dropped 0 bases, with 14 bases sitting between them. The CDR3 covers 17 residues. Germline values: CDR1 SGHNT, CDR2 YYREEE (reference sequence). The CDR3 here is CASSLGAARGSTDTQYF. The CDR3 nucleotides read TGTGCCAGCAGCTTGGGCGCGGCCAGGGGAAGCACAGATACGCAGTATTTT. Full variable domain (missing parts from reference TRBV5-4 and TRBJ2-3): ETGVTQSPTHLIKTRGQQVTLRCSSQSGHNTVSWYQQALGQGPQFIFQYYREEENGRGNFPPRFSGLQFPNYSSELNVNALELDDSALYLCASSLGAARGSTDTQYFGPGTRLTVL.

The rearrangement links TRBV6-5 to TRBJ2-5; maybe TRBD1 (5 bases). V was trimmed by 2 bases and J by 3 bases, leaving 10 bases between them. This CDR3 has 14 residues. CDR1 MNHEY and CDR2 SVGAGI come from the germline V gene. CDR3 sequence: CASSYRTPKETQYF. The CDR3 DNA sequence: TGTGCCAGCAGTTACCGGACACCTAAAGAGACCCAGTACTTC.

Only one count was recorded for this clone. Possible read error: a much larger clone is one base away. Other nucleotide sequences in the sample specify the same CDR3. The chain couples TRBV28 to TRBJ2-7; no clear D. CDR3 length: 10 amino acids. The V end was cut by 4 bases, the J end by 5 bases, with 3 bases between. In germline, CDR1 is MDHEN, CDR2 SYDVKM. The CDR3 DNA reads TGTGCCAGCAGTTCCAACGAGCAGTACTTC. Its protein is CASSSNEQYF.

Worth noting for this clone: Different DNA sequences within this sample yield the same CDR3. This chain links TRBV30 with TRBJ2-1, with TRBD2 matching over 7 bases. The CDR3 is 16 amino acids. Germline CDR1 and CDR2: GTSNPN and SVGIG (reference sequence). The J segment lost 4 bases and the V segment lost 0 bases, leaving 9 bases of the junction unmatched. The CDR3 region is CAWSVGLAGVYNEQFF. DNA of the CDR3: TGTGCCTGGAGTGTCGGCCTGGCGGGGGTGTACAATGAGCAGTTCTTC.